Following are 14 T cell receptor beta chains from one sample sequenced in a study of shared clonotypes between healthy human individuals. Sequencing used immunoSEQ multiplex PCR; TCRdb keeps in-frame clones, though not all of them. The sample yields hundreds of thousands of clones, 55% to 75% seen once. Sequencing input: memory CD4+ T cells sorted from blood. Subset: CD45RA-negative fraction. The origin of the receptors is a woman in her 30s in good health.

This clone was seen a handful of times. The gene calls are TRBV28 and TRBJ1-5; D possibly corresponds to TRBD1 (6 bases). CDR3 length: 15 residues. V lost 8 bases and J lost 5, with 19 bases in between. Per germline, CDR1 MDHEN and CDR2 SYDVKM. CDR3 loop: CASHPGGRRYQPQHF. In DNA, the CDR3 is TGTGCCAGCCACCCCGGGGGGCGGAGGTATCAGCCCCAGCATTTT.

The rearrangement joins TRBV28 to TRBJ1-2; D uncertain. V lost 10 bases and J lost 0, with 12 bases in between. Germline lookup yields CDR1 MDHEN and CDR2 SYDVKM. CDR3 length: 13 amino acids. The CDR3 coding sequence is TGTGCCACTGCCGCGTTCCCTAACTATGGCTACACCTTC. Protein product: CATAAFPNYGYTF.

The chain couples TRBV5-1 to TRBJ2-3; the match to TRBD2 covers 11 bases. The CDR3 runs 16 residues. Germline V gene sequence: CDR1 SGHRS, CDR2 YFSETQ. V gave up 0 bases and J gave up 4 bases; unmatched junction bases: 4. CDR3 nucleotide sequence: TGCGCCAGCAGCTTGGGACTAGCGGGAATGTCAGATACGCAGTATTTT. This sequence encodes CASSLGLAGMSDTQYF.

The chain recombines TRBV28 with TRBJ2-7; 7 bases line up with TRBD2. V shed 7 bases, J shed 5 bases, and the junction held 11 bases outside the gene matches. In germline, CDR1 is MDHEN, CDR2 SYDVKM. The CDR3 has 14 residues. The CDR3 DNA sequence: TGTGCCAGCACCCCCGCACTAGCGCAACACGAGCAGTACTTC. Translation: CASTPALAQHEQYF.

This clone came up many times. The chain recombines TRBV5-1 with TRBJ2-3, with a tentative D call TRBD2 (5 bases). Trimming removed 6 bases at V and 4 bases at J, with 12 bases between. CDR3 size: 13 residues. Germline V gives CDR1 SGHRS, CDR2 YFSETQ. CDR3 residues: CASNRGSADTQYF. In DNA, the CDR3 is TGCGCCAGCAATCGAGGGAGCGCAGATACGCAGTATTTT.

This chain links TRBV28 with TRBJ2-1; D is unclear. Germline V gene data show CDR1 as MDHEN and CDR2 as SYDVKM. CDR3 length equals 13 residues. With 3 bases removed from V and 6 bases from J, the gap between germline ends came to 9 bases. The CDR3 reads CASSLTVINEQFF. The DNA for the CDR3 is TGTGCCAGCAGTTTGACTGTGATCAATGAGCAGTTCTTC.

V and J are TRBV7-9 and TRBJ2-2; D is unclear. The germline V gene has CDR1 SEHNR and CDR2 FQNEAQ (reference sequence). V was pared by 5 bases and J by 4 bases, with 11 bases between. This CDR3 contains 14 residues. CDR3 protein: CASSQEPSTGELFF. The DNA for the CDR3 is TGTGCCAGCAGCCAGGAACCCTCCACCGGGGAGCTGTTTTTT.

The CDR3 sequence: CASSLGRIVTDTQYF. The CDR3 DNA sequence: TGCGCCAGCAGCTTGGGACGGATAGTCACAGATACGCAGTATTTT. V and J are TRBV5-1 and TRBJ2-3; no firm D call. Trimming removed 0 bases from V and 2 bases from J, with 10 bases in between. The CDR3 extends over 15 amino acids. Per germline, CDR1 SGHRS and CDR2 YFSETQ.

The J gene is TRBJ1-1, the V gene TRBV6-5, with D tentatively TRBD1 (5 bases). This CDR3 comprises 13 residues. Trimming cost V 9 bases and J 0 bases, with 11 bases left between them. Per germline, CDR1 MNHEY and CDR2 SVGAGI. The CDR3 coding sequence is TGTGCCAGTTCCTCAGGGTTGAACACTGAAGCTTTCTTT. Translated, it gives CASSSGLNTEAFF.

J is TRBJ1-1 and V is TRBV4-2, with D unresolved. The CDR3 spans 15 residues. Looked up from germline, CDR1 is LGHNA and CDR2 is YNFKEQ. V shed 0 bases and J shed 0 bases, with 8 bases lying between them. CDR3 residues: CASSQEPGLNTEAFF. The CDR3 DNA reads as TGTGCCAGCAGCCAAGAACCGGGATTGAACACTGAAGCTTTCTTT.

This rearrangement joins TRBV6-1 to TRBJ1-1; 9 bases line up with TRBD1. Germline V gene lookup returns CDR1 MNHNS and CDR2 SASEGT. V lost 6 bases and J lost 5; bases outside the gene matches: 10. This CDR3 is 15 amino acids long. CDR3 sequence (DNA): TGTGCCAGCAGGCGACCAACAGGGGGCTATACTGAAGCTTTCTTT. It is translated as CASRRPTGGYTEAFF.

The chain recombines TRBV19 with TRBJ1-1; tentative D call: TRBD1 (5 bases). The CDR3 totals 13 residues. Germline CDR1 reads LNHDA; CDR2 reads SQIVND (reference sequence). V was clipped by 7 bases and J by 4 bases, with 13 bases between them. CDR3 loop: CASNRGYTTEAFF. CDR3 DNA: TGTGCCAGTAACCGGGGGTATACCACTGAAGCTTTCTTT.

This chain uses TRBV7-3 with TRBJ1-2, with D hard to call. The germline CDR1 and CDR2 sequences are SGHTA and FQGTGA. This CDR3 has 14 amino acids. The germline V and J ends were trimmed by 5 bases and 4 bases, with 14 bases remaining between them. The CDR3 coding sequence is TGTGCCAGCAGCGAAGGCGGAGAAGCCTATGGCTACACCTTC. Encoded protein: CASSEGGEAYGYTF.

The chain recombines TRBV4-1 with TRBJ2-2; 11 bases agree with TRBD2. This CDR3 region has 17 residues. In germline, CDR1 is MGHRA, CDR2 YSYEKL. V lost 4 bases, J lost 5 bases, and 9 bases stayed unmatched. CDR3 DNA sequence: TGCGCCAGCAGCCCGGGGGGGCTAGCGGGAGGAACCGGGGAGCTGTTTTTT. Its protein product is CASSPGGLAGGTGELFF.